This paragraph covers one TCR beta chain sequence. The antigen is not known. Other nucleotide sequences in the sample specify the same CDR3. V trimming: 2 bases; J trimming: 1 base; junction bases outside the gene matches: 2. This CDR3 is built from 14 residues. The germline V gene has CDR1 SGHNT and CDR2 YYREEE (reference sequence). The sample originates from a study of siplizumab effects on memory and regulatory T cells. Study outcomes and limitations: An assignable phenotype, naive or memory, was missing from roughly 80-95% of proliferating CD4+ or CD8+ clones. Significantly reduced by siplizumab was the cumulative frequency of alloreactive sequences, namely those traceable to unstimulated CD4+ memory cells. Naive T cells, seemingly more diverse than memory cells, seemed major alloresponse contributors. No functional test confirmed suppression by proliferating siplizumab-culture Tregs.

The data were produced by immunoSEQ multiplex PCR, yet TCRdb's version contains in-frame clones alone and is incomplete. This table has 100,000 to 120,000 clones, approximately 94% appearing once. This clonotype was sampled from a human donor in good health. The V call is TRBV5-4, the J call TRBJ2-7; TRBD2 agrees at 8 bases. The sequenced material came from CD4+ T cells sorted from blood. CDR3 region: CASSLAGASYEQYF. The CDR3 nucleotides are TGTGCCAGCAGCTTAGCGGGAGCGTCCTACGAGCAGTACTTC.